The 28 T cell receptor beta chains below come from one sample, sequenced in a study of blood T cell repertoires in COVID-19. Assay used: immunoSEQ multiplex PCR; TCRdb lists only in-frame clones, some missing. The data contain hundreds of thousands of clones, 80% to 90% of them singletons. The sample consisted of peripheral blood. These receptors were taken from a woman aged 25 to 45 with active or convalescent COVID-19.

The J gene is TRBJ2-2, the V gene TRBV23-1; maybe TRBD1 (6 bases). TRBV23-1 carries the ORF label, with uncertain function. Trimming pared 2 bases from V and 2 bases from J, leaving 12 bases between. The CDR3 loop spans 16 amino acids. The DNA for the CDR3 is TGCGCCAGCAGTCAAACAGGGTCTTGTAACACCGGGGAGCTGTTTTTT. This codes for CASSQTGSCNTGELFF.

The chain is built from TRBV5-1 and TRBJ2-2, with D possibly being TRBD2 (6 bases). V was clipped by 2 bases and J by 2 bases, with 10 bases between them. CDR1 is SGHRS and CDR2 is YFSETQ in the germline V gene. The CDR3 contains 15 residues. This CDR3 reads CASSFWGVNTGELFF. The CDR3 DNA follows: TGCGCCAGCAGCTTCTGGGGGGTAAACACCGGGGAGCTGTTTTTT.

The J gene is TRBJ2-1, the V gene TRBV10-2; 9 positions agree with TRBD1. The length of the CDR3 is 15 residues. V lost 8 bases and J lost 9; bases outside the gene matches: 14. Germline V gene sequence: CDR1 WSHSY, CDR2 SAAADI. The CDR3 loop reads CASGSIQGAGGEQFF. Written as DNA, the CDR3 is TGCGCCAGCGGTAGTATACAGGGGGCTGGTGGTGAGCAGTTCTTC.

V usage is TRBV19 and J usage is TRBJ1-2; 10 bases match TRBD1. CDR3 length: 13 amino acids. Germline loops: CDR1 LNHDA, CDR2 SQIVND (reference sequence). Germline trimming cut 5 bases from V and 5 bases from J; bases unmatched to any gene: 2. The CDR3 protein is CASSPGQGYGYTF. For the CDR3, the DNA is TGTGCCAGTAGTCCGGGACAGGGGTATGGCTACACCTTC. Based on the CDR3 plus reference TRBV19 and TRBJ1-2, the full variable domain is DGGITQSPKYLFRKEGQNVTLSCEQNLNHDAMYWYRQDPGQGLRLIYYSQIVNDFQKGDIAEGYSVSREKKESFPLTVTSAQKNPTAFYLCASSPGQGYGYTFGSGTRLTVV.

This chain links TRBV6-1 with TRBJ2-2; no reliable D call. V lost 1 base, J lost 6 bases, and 6 bases lay in between. Germline V gene lookup returns CDR1 MNHNS and CDR2 SASEGT. This CDR3 has 13 amino acids. This CDR3 reads CASSEVGSGELFF. The CDR3 nucleotides read TGTGCCAGCAGTGAAGTTGGCTCCGGGGAGCTGTTTTTT.

This sequence joins TRBV5-1 and TRBJ2-7; the match to TRBD2 covers 14 bases. In germline, CDR1 is SGHRS, CDR2 YFSETQ. The CDR3 sequence is 17 residues long. Trimming cost V 0 bases and J 4 bases; bases outside gene matches: 6. This CDR3 is CASSLEGGTSGGYEQYF. The CDR3 region has the DNA TGCGCCAGCAGCTTGGAAGGCGGGACTAGCGGGGGATACGAGCAGTACTTC.

The chain carries TRBV18 and TRBJ1-1; unclear D gene. The CDR3 covers 15 residues. Trimming took off 2 bases at V and 1 base at J, with 11 bases between the two ends. Per the germline V gene, CDR1 is KGHSH and CDR2 is LQKENI. CDR3 loop: CASSPRTNPNTEAFF. Written as DNA, the CDR3 is TGTGCCAGCTCACCAAGAACAAACCCGAACACTGAAGCTTTCTTT.

This sequence joins TRBV7-9 and TRBJ2-4; 9 bases line up with TRBD2. CDR1 and CDR2 from the germline V gene are SEHNR and FQNEAQ (reference sequence). The CDR3 runs to 18 residues. The V gene end was trimmed by 1 base and the J gene end by 0 bases; junction bases not matched to a gene: 7. CDR3 loop: CASSLVAGGSVAKNIQYF. The CDR3 DNA sequence: TGTGCCAGCAGCTTAGTTGCGGGGGGGTCCGTAGCCAAAAACATTCAGTACTTC.

Concerning this clone: Additional DNA sequences in this sample encode the identical CDR3. The chain joins TRBV19 to TRBJ1-2; TRBD1 might be the D (5 bases). CDR1 is LNHDA, CDR2 SQIVND, per germline (reference sequence). V was shortened by 3 bases and J by 2 bases, with 7 bases between the two germline ends. The CDR3 contains 13 residues. The CDR3 spells CASSIGGNYGYTF. CDR3 DNA: TGTGCCAGTAGTATCGGGGGAAACTATGGCTACACCTTC.

The chain employs TRBV6-5 and TRBJ1-1, with 7 bases matching TRBD1. This CDR3 region has 13 residues. The germline V gene encodes CDR1 MNHEY and CDR2 SVGAGI. V was clipped by 5 bases and J by 5 bases; unmatched bases: 5. The CDR3 DNA reads TGTGCCAGCAGTCGACACAGGGGTACTGAAGCTTTCTTT. As protein: CASSRHRGTEAFF.

This clone has only one observation. The genes are TRBV28 and TRBJ2-7, with 11 bases matching TRBD1. Germline-derived CDR1 and CDR2 are MDHEN and SYDVKM. The trim removed 6 bases at V and 3 bases at J, leaving 10 bases unmatched. The CDR3 is 16 residues long. CDR3 in amino acids: CASSRASGQGVYEQYF. For the CDR3, the DNA is TGTGCCAGCAGCCGCGCCTCGGGACAGGGGGTCTACGAGCAGTACTTC. Together with reference TRBV28 and TRBJ2-7, the CDR3 gives the full variable domain: DVKVTQSSRYLVKRTGEKVFLECVQDMDHENMFWYRQDPGLGLRLIYFSYDVKMKEKGDIPEGYSVSREKKERFSLILESASTNQTSMYLCASSRASGQGVYEQYFGPGTRLTVT.

J is TRBJ2-5 and V is TRBV19, with D possibly matching TRBD2 (6 bases). The CDR3 length is 15 residues. Germline lookup yields CDR1 LNHDA and CDR2 SQIVND (reference sequence). Trimming removed 5 bases from V and 0 bases from J, with 13 bases in between. CDR3 loop: CASSLGGINQETQYF. DNA for the CDR3: TGTGCCAGTAGTCTGGGGGGAATAAACCAAGAGACCCAGTACTTC. The entire variable domain, with the rest obtained from reference TRBV19 and TRBJ2-5, is as follows: DGGITQSPKYLFRKEGQNVTLSCEQNLNHDAMYWYRQDPGQGLRLIYYSQIVNDFQKGDIAEGYSVSREKKESFPLTVTSAQKNPTAFYLCASSLGGINQETQYFGPGTRLLVL.

The rearrangement joins TRBV6-5 to TRBJ2-7; D may be TRBD2 (6 bases). Germline V gives CDR1 MNHEY, CDR2 SVGAGI. The CDR3 contains 12 residues. V lost 8 bases, J lost 2 bases, and 10 bases lay in between. CDR3 sequence reads: CASAGNPYEQYF. The CDR3 nucleotides read TGTGCCAGCGCGGGAAACCCCTACGAGCAGTACTTC.

The chain carries TRBV4-1 and TRBJ2-3, with 7 bases identical to TRBD1. The V gene's germline CDR1 is MGHRA and CDR2 YSYEKL. The CDR3 spans 16 residues. The V gene end was trimmed by 5 bases and the J gene end by 2 bases; junction bases not matched to a gene: 10. The CDR3 nucleotides are TGCGCCAGCAGCGCAACACTGACAGGGAACACAGATACGCAGTATTTT. Amino acid sequence: CASSATLTGNTDTQYF.

CDR3 protein: CASSAGQVGSEQYF. In DNA, the CDR3 is TGTGCCAGCAGCGCAGGACAGGTCGGAAGCGAGCAGTACTTC. V is TRBV5-4 and J is TRBJ2-7; 7 bases fit TRBD1. This CDR3 region has 14 residues. V dropped 4 bases and J dropped 6; count of bases not matched to a gene: 10. The V gene's germline CDR1 is SGHNT and CDR2 YYREEE (reference sequence).

The rearrangement joins TRBV5-1 to TRBJ1-3; D not certain. The CDR3 is made up of 15 amino acids. The germline CDR1 and CDR2 sequences are SGHRS and YFSETQ. V was pared by 1 base and J by 2 bases, with 10 bases between. The CDR3 DNA sequence: TGCGCCAGCAGCTTGACTACAACTACTGGAAACACCATATATTTT. Translating gives CASSLTTTTGNTIYF.

The chain is built from TRBV3-1 (or the pseudogene TRBV3-2) and TRBJ1-1; perhaps TRBD1 as D (5 bases). The length of the CDR3 is 14 residues. Germline CDR1 and CDR2: LGHDT and YNNKEL (reference sequence). With 0 bases removed from V and 6 bases from J, the gap between germline ends came to 11 bases. The CDR3 coding sequence is TGTGCCAGCAGCCAAGATCTGGAGGGACCTGAAGCTTTCTTT. Its translation is CASSQDLEGPEAFF.

The chain combines TRBV19 with TRBJ2-7, with 8 bases fitting TRBD2. V dropped 5 bases and J dropped 0; count of bases not matched to a gene: 6. Germline CDR1 reads LNHDA; CDR2 reads SQIVND (reference sequence). The CDR3 spans 15 residues. CDR3 nucleotide sequence: TGTGCCAGTAGTCCCCCGGGGGGGACCTCCTACGAGCAGTACTTC. Translating it yields CASSPPGGTSYEQYF.

The rearrangement links TRBV5-1 to TRBJ1-5; tentative D call: TRBD1 (5 bases). CDR3 length: 13 residues. Trimming pared 0 bases from V and 7 bases from J, leaving 8 bases between. Germline CDR1 is SGHRS and CDR2 is YFSETQ. The CDR3 coding sequence is TGCGCCAGCAGCTTGGTGGGGGGGCAGCCCCAGCATTTT. Translation gives CASSLVGGQPQHF.

The rearrangement links TRBV18 to TRBJ1-6; D is uncertain. V gave up 8 bases and J gave up 7 bases, with 12 bases separating them. Germline V lookup: CDR1 KGHSH, CDR2 LQKENI. CDR3 length: 13 residues. The chain's CDR3 is CASRGSGNSPLHF. In DNA, the CDR3 is TGTGCCAGCAGAGGGAGTGGGAATTCACCCCTCCACTTT.

The rearrangement uses TRBV7-9 and TRBJ1-3; no firm D call. CDR1 is SEHNR, CDR2 FQNEAQ, per germline (reference sequence). The germline V and J ends were trimmed by 5 bases and 2 bases, with 16 bases remaining between them. The CDR3 extends over 16 amino acids. The CDR3 coding sequence is TGTGCCAGCAGCCTCCCACAAATGCAGGCTGGAAACACCATATATTTT. Translation gives CASSLPQMQAGNTIYF.

The J gene is TRBJ1-1, the V gene TRBV5-1; D uncertain. Trimming shortened V by 0 bases and J by 1 base, and 4 bases separated the two germline ends. The CDR3 runs to 13 residues. From germline, CDR1 is SGHRS and CDR2 YFSETQ. CDR3 bases: TGCGCCAGCAGCTTGGCCAGGAACACTGAAGCTTTCTTT. It translates to CASSLARNTEAFF.

The chain carries TRBV4-1 and TRBJ2-3; possibly TRBD2 for D (7 bases). Trimming pared 3 bases from V and 7 bases from J, leaving 23 bases between. Germline V CDR1 and CDR2: MGHRA, YSYEKL. The CDR3 contains 17 residues. CDR3 protein: CASSQPARGAFLYTQYF. The CDR3 DNA sequence: TGCGCCAGCAGCCAGCCGGCCCGGGGGGCTTTCCTTTATACGCAGTATTTT.

This clone was counted a single time. The chain couples TRBV18 to TRBJ2-1; maybe TRBD1 (5 bases). This CDR3 spans 15 amino acids. V gave up 2 bases and J gave up 8 bases, with 16 bases separating them. Germline CDR1 reads KGHSH; CDR2 reads LQKENI. Here the CDR3 reads CASSPWVQGRDEQFF. Written as DNA, the CDR3 is TGTGCCAGCTCACCATGGGTTCAGGGTCGTGATGAGCAGTTCTTC.

The genes are TRBV3-1 (or the pseudogene TRBV3-2) and TRBJ2-3; 13 nucleotides match TRBD2. The germline V gene encodes CDR1 LGHDT and CDR2 YNNKEL (reference sequence). Trimming took 2 bases from V and 13 from J; bases not matched to a gene: 12. The CDR3 is 16 residues long. The CDR3: CASSQRGTSGVRPEYF. The CDR3 DNA sequence: TGTGCCAGCAGCCAAAGGGGGACTAGCGGGGTTCGACCGGAGTATTTT.

The chain combines TRBV3-1 (or the pseudogene TRBV3-2) with TRBJ2-7; TRBD2 is a possible D gene (6 bases). Trimming pared 1 base from V and 2 bases from J, leaving 12 bases between. Germline CDR1 LGHDT, CDR2 YNNKEL (reference sequence). This CDR3 contains 15 residues. CDR3 amino acids: CASSQASSVAYEQYF. The CDR3 DNA reads as TGTGCCAGCAGCCAAGCGTCTAGCGTGGCCTACGAGCAGTACTTC.

The chain couples TRBV11-2 to TRBJ2-7; D is unclear. The CDR3 extends over 14 amino acids. V lost 2 bases and J 4 bases, leaving 12 bases between the germline ends. The germline gives CDR1 SGHAT, CDR2 FQNNGV. In DNA form, the CDR3 reads TGTGCCAGCAGCTTAAGCTTAGCTACGTACGAGCAGTACTTC. This encodes CASSLSLATYEQYF.

This clone came up a few times. The chain couples TRBV19 to TRBJ2-1, with 8 bases lining up with TRBD1. Trimming took 4 bases from V and 0 from J; bases not matched to a gene: 8. Looked up from germline, CDR1 is LNHDA and CDR2 is SQIVND (reference sequence). The CDR3 consists of 17 residues. The CDR3 protein is CASSSDQGARSYNEQFF. The CDR3 DNA sequence: TGTGCCAGTAGTAGTGATCAGGGGGCCCGCTCCTACAATGAGCAGTTCTTC.